These 9 T cell receptor beta chains were all obtained from the same sample, sequenced in a study of early T cells in non-severe SARS-CoV-2 infection. MiXCR, applied by TCRdb to the 5' RACE reads, yields one record per CDR3 protein. The sample includes about 33,000 distinct CDR3 sequences, under 7.5% of them seen just once. Material for sequencing was whole blood. These receptors came from an adult who was a healthcare worker with PCR-confirmed SARS-CoV-2 infection or an uninfected control (not recorded which).

The chain is built from TRBV20-1 and TRBJ2-7, with 11 positions matching TRBD2. V was pared by 0 bases and J by 2 bases, with 9 bases of the junction left unmatched. The CDR3 spans 17 residues. CDR1 is DFQATT, CDR2 SNEGSKA, per germline (reference sequence). The CDR3 DNA sequence: TGCAGTGCTAGAGAGTGGTCTAGCGGGAGGCTGCCCTACGAGCAGTACTTC. It is translated as CSAREWSSGRLPYEQYF.

This clonotype was seen a handful of times. This chain links TRBV5-4 with TRBJ2-6; tentatively, D is TRBD1 (6 bases). The CDR3 length is 15 residues. CDR1 and CDR2 from the germline V gene are SGHNT and YYREEE (reference sequence). V lost 3 bases and J 2 bases, leaving 9 bases between the germline ends. The CDR3 loop reads CASSSGQPGANVLTF. The CDR3 DNA is TGTGCCAGCAGCTCCGGACAGCCTGGGGCCAACGTCCTGACTTTC. The full variable domain, completed using reference TRBV5-4 and TRBJ2-6, is ETGVTQSPTHLIKTRGQQVTLRCSSQSGHNTVSWYQQALGQGPQFIFQYYREEENGRGNFPPRFSGLQFPNYSSELNVNALELDDSALYLCASSSGQPGANVLTFGAGSRLTVL.

This clonotype has at least ten counts. The chain uses TRBV20-1 and TRBJ2-5, with 8 bases that match TRBD2. V shed 0 bases and J 3 bases; nucleotides not matched to a gene: 12. Germline V gene data show CDR1 as DFQATT and CDR2 as SNEGSKA (reference sequence). The CDR3 covers 17 residues. The CDR3, as DNA: TGCAGTGCTAGAGATCCGGGTGGGTTACTAGCGGAAGAGACCCAGTACTTC. Encoded protein: CSARDPGGLLAEETQYF.

This clonotype has a count of ten or more. This chain uses TRBV6-2 or TRBV6-3 with TRBJ1-3, with D unclear. Germline V CDR1 and CDR2: MNHEY, SVGEGT. Trimming removed 2 bases from V and 1 base from J, with 9 bases in between. This CDR3 region has 15 residues. This CDR3 reads CASSYKATSGNTIYF. The CDR3 DNA is TGTGCCAGCAGTTACAAGGCCACATCTGGAAACACCATATATTTT.

This clonotype was seen repeatedly, ten times or more. The J gene is TRBJ2-1, the V gene TRBV7-9; D is possibly TRBD2 (5 bases). The CDR3 has 13 amino acids. V was cut by 5 bases and J by 10 bases, with 15 bases left in between. Germline V lookup: CDR1 SEHNR, CDR2 FQNEAQ (reference sequence). The CDR3 loop is CASSLEGQYEQFF. DNA of the CDR3: TGTGCCAGCAGCCTTGAGGGTCAGTACGAGCAGTTCTTC.

This clonotype was detected ten times or more. V is TRBV20-1 and J is TRBJ2-1; either TRBD1 or TRBD2 may supply D (5 bases each). Germline V gene sequence: CDR1 DFQATT, CDR2 SNEGSKA (reference sequence). The CDR3 loop spans 19 amino acids. Trimming took 6 bases from V and 5 from J, leaving 32 bases between them. CDR3 nucleotides: TGCAGTGCAACCAACCTGGTGGGGGTAGTGGGAAATACCAACAATGAGCAGTTCTTC. Protein sequence: CSATNLVGVVGNTNNEQFF.

This clonotype was observed a handful of times. The chain has TRBV19 and TRBJ2-1, with TRBD2 as a possible D gene (5 bases). CDR3 length equals 16 residues. Germline CDR1 and CDR2: LNHDA and SQIVND (reference sequence). V shed 7 bases and J shed 1 base, with 17 bases lying between them. CDR3 nucleotide sequence: TGTGCCAGTAATAAGTGGGGAGATGCATCCTACAATGAGCAGTTCTTC. It codes for CASNKWGDASYNEQFF.

The chain has TRBV7-9 and TRBJ1-1, with unresolved D. With 1 base removed from V and 0 bases from J, the gap between germline ends came to 9 bases. Looked up from germline, CDR1 is SEHNR and CDR2 is FQNEAQ (reference sequence). The CDR3 runs 15 residues. This CDR3 reads CASSLGRPVNTEAFF. The CDR3 DNA is TGTGCCAGCAGCTTAGGCCGACCGGTGAACACTGAAGCTTTCTTT. The entire variable domain, with the rest obtained from reference TRBV7-9 and TRBJ1-1, is as follows: DTGVSQNPRHKITKRGQNVTFRCDPISEHNRLYWYRQTLGQGPEFLTYFQNEAQLEKSRLLSDRFSAERPKGSFSTLEIQRTEQGDSAMYLCASSLGRPVNTEAFFGQGTRLTVV.

This clonotype has ten or more counts. The chain links TRBV11-2 to TRBJ2-7; 7 bases align to TRBD2. The CDR3 has 15 amino acids. The germline CDR1 and CDR2 sequences are SGHAT and FQNNGV. The V gene end was trimmed by 4 bases and the J gene end by 2 bases; junction bases not matched to a gene: 8. This CDR3 is CASSSSGTTTYEQYF. DNA for the CDR3: TGTGCCAGCAGCTCGTCCGGGACTACGACCTACGAGCAGTACTTC. Drawing the rest from reference TRBV11-2 and TRBJ2-7, the complete variable domain is EAGVAQSPRYKIIEKRQSVAFWCNPISGHATLYWYQQILGQGPKLLIQFQNNGVVDDSQLPKDRFSAERLKGVDSTLKIQPAKLEDSAVYLCASSSSGTTTYEQYFGPGTRLTVT.